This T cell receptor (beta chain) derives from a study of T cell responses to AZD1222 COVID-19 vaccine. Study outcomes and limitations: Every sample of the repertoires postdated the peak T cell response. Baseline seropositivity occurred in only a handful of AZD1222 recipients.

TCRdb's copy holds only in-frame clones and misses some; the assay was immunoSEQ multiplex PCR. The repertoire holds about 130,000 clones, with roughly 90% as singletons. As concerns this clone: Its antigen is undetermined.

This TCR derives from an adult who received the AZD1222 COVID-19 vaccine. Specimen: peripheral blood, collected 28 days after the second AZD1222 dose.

The chain's CDR3 is CASRGDWAQPQHF. CDR3 bases: TGTGCCAGCAGGGGGGACTGGGCACAGCCCCAGCATTTT. The chain carries TRBV12-3 or TRBV12-4 and TRBJ1-5; D might be TRBD1 (5 bases). This CDR3 contains 13 residues. V was cut by 6 bases and J by 7 bases, with 13 bases left in between.